What follows describes a single T cell receptor (beta chain). As yet, its antigen is unknown. These data are taken from a study of Ad26.COV2.S vaccination and SARS-CoV-2 variants. Points from the study as a whole: TCR breadth and depth analyses may have underestimated total T cell responses.

V was cut by 8 bases and J by 5 bases, with 15 bases left in between. This CDR3 comprises 13 residues. Germline-derived CDR1 and CDR2 are LNHDA and SQIVND (reference sequence). Assay: immunoSEQ multiplex PCR; the TCRdb copy retains only in-frame clones and omits some. Of some 340,000 clones listed, approximately 86% are singletons. Treatment described: 15 to 20 received Ad26.COV2.S at low or high dose, single or two shots; roughly five received placebo; per-sample allocation not given. At day 63 after the first vaccine or placebo injection, samples were drawn. An adult donor aged 18-55 years was enrolled in Boston. In the vaccine, an Ad26 vector expressed the SARS-CoV-2 spike of the Wuhan strain.

The sequences come from peripheral blood, collected in a trial of Ad26.COV2.S vaccine versus placebo. The V gene is TRBV19, the J gene TRBJ1-2, with D perhaps TRBD1 (5 bases). The receptor comes from a person aged 18-65 years who received the Ad26.COV2.S COVID-19 vaccine or a placebo. The CDR3 protein is CASRRGGRYGYTF. As DNA, the CDR3 is TGTGCCAGTCGCCGGGGGGGACGTTATGGCTACACCTTC.